These 13 T cell receptor beta chains share one sample of origin, sequenced in a study of T-cell reconstitution after alpha-beta-depleted transplantation in children. The library targeted TCRbeta and was prepared with unique molecular identifiers. TCRdb re-derived calls from the PCR reads in MiXCR, one entry per CDR3 protein. Of about 100,000 distinct CDR3 sequences in the sample, about 8% were seen once. Sample: PBMCs, taken before TCRalphabeta/CD19-depleted stem cell transplant. The receptor source for this set is a boy younger than 10 with acute lymphoblastic leukemia, due to receive a stem cell transplant.

This clonotype was picked up many times. This chain uses TRBV7-9 with TRBJ1-1, with TRBD1 identical over 8 bases. This CDR3 is built from 15 residues. V dropped 5 bases and J dropped 0; count of bases not matched to a gene: 5. Per the germline V gene, CDR1 is SEHNR and CDR2 is FQNEAQ (reference sequence). CDR3 nucleotides: TGTGCCAGCAGCGCCCGGGACAGGCTGAACACTGAAGCTTTCTTT. Amino acid sequence: CASSARDRLNTEAFF.

This clonotype turned up a few times. The chain recombines TRBV20-1 with TRBJ2-5, with 8 bases that match TRBD2. J gave up 1 base and V 5 bases, and 12 bases lay outside the gene matches. The CDR3 has 16 residues. Germline assignment: CDR1 DFQATT and CDR2 SNEGSKA (reference sequence). CDR3 coding DNA: TGCAGTGCTCCTACTAGCGGTGGGGGGCTCCAAGAGACCCAGTACTTC. This translates into CSAPTSGGGLQETQYF.

This clonotype was found many times. The J gene is TRBJ2-7, the V gene TRBV28; D perhaps matches TRBD2 (7 bases). This CDR3 contains 15 residues. CDR1 is MDHEN and CDR2 is SYDVKM in the germline V gene. V gave up 3 bases and J gave up 1 base, with 13 bases separating them. The CDR3 nucleotides read TGTGCCAGCAGTTTTGTGGGGGGGCGGTCCTACGAGCAGTACTTC. Its protein product is CASSFVGGRSYEQYF.

In its sample, this clonotype was seen a few times. The chain couples TRBV2 to TRBJ2-2; D call uncertain. Trimming removed 4 bases at V and 0 bases at J, with 6 bases between. This CDR3 region has 14 residues. In germline, CDR1 is SNHLY, CDR2 FYNNEI. The CDR3 sequence: CASSGAANTGELFF. The CDR3 nucleotides read TGTGCCAGCAGTGGGGCCGCGAACACCGGGGAGCTGTTTTTT.

This clonotype showed up many times. The CDR3 sequence is CASSGRGQNTEAFF. The CDR3, as DNA: TGTGCCAGCAGTGGTCGAGGCCAGAACACTGAAGCTTTCTTT. The chain uses TRBV2 and TRBJ1-1, with D hard to call. This CDR3 has 14 residues. CDR1 is SNHLY, CDR2 FYNNEI, per germline. Trimming left V 4 bases short and J 1 base short, with 10 bases between.

This chain links TRBV29-1 with TRBJ2-2; 9 bases align to TRBD2. Per germline, CDR1 SQVTM and CDR2 ANQGSEA. The CDR3 is made up of 15 amino acids. With V trimmed by 7 bases and J by 0 bases, 6 bases remained unmatched. The CDR3 sequence is CSGQTSGPNTGELFF. The DNA of the CDR3 is TGCAGCGGACAGACTAGCGGACCGAACACCGGGGAGCTGTTTTTT.

This clonotype appeared many times. The rearrangement uses TRBV12-3 or TRBV12-4 and TRBJ2-1; perhaps TRBD1 as D (6 bases). V gave up 6 bases and J gave up 7 bases, with 19 bases separating them. The CDR3 totals 15 residues. Here the CDR3 reads CASRELSGTTNEQFF. The DNA of the CDR3 is TGTGCCAGCAGAGAGCTCTCCGGGACAACTAATGAGCAGTTCTTC.

This clonotype was seen a few times. The chain employs TRBV5-1 and TRBJ2-5; D may be TRBD2 (7 bases). The ends were cut back, 4 bases at V and 1 base at J, with 14 bases in the middle. The CDR3 is 15 residues long. CDR1 SGHRS and CDR2 YFSETQ come from the germline V gene. CDR3 in DNA: TGCGCCAGCAGCGGGCCGGGGGGCCCCCAAGAGACCCAGTACTTC. It specifies CASSGPGGPQETQYF.

This clonotype appeared a few times. The J gene is TRBJ2-5, the V gene TRBV11-2, with TRBD2 matching 10 bases. The V segment lost 5 bases and the J segment 5 bases; nucleotides outside the gene matches: 14. CDR1 is SGHAT, CDR2 FQNNGV, per germline. The CDR3 has 17 residues. The CDR3 region has the DNA TGTGCCAGCAGCCTCCGGAAGCGGGGGGGCGATTGGGAGACCCAGTACTTC. Its protein product is CASSLRKRGGDWETQYF.

This clonotype has a count of ten or more. The V call is TRBV27, the J call TRBJ2-5; D possibly matches TRBD1 or TRBD2 (5 bases each). The CDR3 contains 13 residues. The V and J ends lost 8 bases and 5 bases respectively, with 15 bases between them. Germline V gene lookup returns CDR1 MNHEY and CDR2 SMNVEV (reference sequence). The chain's CDR3 is CASGSLGEETQYF. The CDR3 DNA is TGTGCCAGCGGCAGTTTAGGGGAGGAGACCCAGTACTTC.

This clonotype appeared many times. The junction does not match germline at one end; this may be a read error. The V call is TRBV20-1, the J call TRBJ1-5; the D gene is possibly TRBD1 (6 bases). This CDR3 is 13 amino acids long. Germline V lookup: CDR1 DFQATT, CDR2 SNEGSKA (reference sequence). The CDR3 reads CSAVSGGKQPQHF. CDR3 DNA: TGCAGTGCTGTCAGTGGGGGCAAACAGCCCCAGCATTTT.

This clonotype is large in the sample. This rearrangement joins TRBV4-2 to TRBJ2-3; no clear D. This CDR3 has 14 residues. Germline CDR1 reads LGHNA; CDR2 reads YNFKEQ. Trimming took off 0 bases at V and 5 bases at J, with 9 bases between the two ends. Here the CDR3 reads CASSQDQGQDTQYF. CDR3 bases: TGTGCCAGCAGCCAAGATCAAGGCCAAGATACGCAGTATTTT.

Only a few counts were recorded for this clonotype. The genes are TRBV4-2 and TRBJ2-7; 7 bases agree with TRBD2. From germline, CDR1 is LGHNA and CDR2 YNFKEQ. Trimming removed 0 bases from V and 2 bases from J; junction bases left unmatched: 1. The CDR3 is 14 residues long. CDR3 coding DNA: TGTGCCAGCAGCCAAGATCTAGCGGCCTACGAGCAGTACTTC. Translated: CASSQDLAAYEQYF.